These 3 T cell receptor beta chains originate from one sample sequenced in a study of T cells in Graves' hyperthyroidism and ophthalmopathy (dated by TCRdb to the late 2010s). Library generation was performed with multiplex PCR. TCRdb records Illumina HiSeq 2000 as the sequencer. TCR beta CDR3 regions were amplified from RNA transcripts. A first-round RT-PCR of the TCR CDR3 used the HTBI primer set with the Qiagen OneStep RT-PCR kit. TCRdb reworked the public reads: Q25 trimming with fastp, MiXCR clone assembly, productive beta chains retained. Rows with a matching CDR3 protein are joined into one entry that keeps the most common DNA and genes. The sample yields under 700,000 distinct CDR3 sequences; approximately 15% were counted once. Of the sample, more than 15% is held by the ten largest clones. Source material: blood. All receptors derive from a woman in her late teens or twenties with Graves' hyperthyroidism.

This clonotype occurred many times. DNA for the CDR3: TGTGCCAGCAGCTTAAGTAGGGCCGACCACGAGCAGTACTTC. Translated, it gives CASSLSRADHEQYF. This chain connects TRBV7-9 to TRBJ2-7, with D unresolved. Germline V gene lookup returns CDR1 SEHNR and CDR2 FQNEAQ (reference sequence). The CDR3 runs to 14 residues. V lost 2 bases and J lost 5, with 13 bases in between.

The sample holds a few counts of this clonotype. The chain recombines TRBV9 with TRBJ2-1; D is uncertain. V dropped 0 bases and J dropped 4 bases, with 11 bases sitting between them. CDR3 length: 15 residues. The germline V gene encodes CDR1 SGDLS and CDR2 YYNGEE. The CDR3 region is CASSVDGQVYNEQFF. The CDR3 bases are TGTGCCAGCAGCGTAGACGGGCAAGTGTACAATGAGCAGTTCTTC. The whole variable domain, filled in from reference TRBV9 and TRBJ2-1, reads DSGVTQTPKHLITATGQRVTLRCSPRSGDLSVYWYQQSLDQGLQFLIQYYNGEERAKGNILERFSAQQFPDLHSELNLSSLELGDSALYFCASSVDGQVYNEQFFGPGTRLTVL.

This chain connects TRBV6-2 or TRBV6-3 to TRBJ2-7, with 11 bases that match TRBD2. Germline V gene data show CDR1 as MNHEY and CDR2 as SVGEGT. Trimming at V came to 2 bases and at J to 2 bases, leaving 5 bases not matched to a gene. The CDR3 is 16 amino acids. Here the CDR3 DNA reads TGTGCCAGCAGTTACGCCGGGACTAGCGGACCCTACGAGCAGTACTTC. Its protein product is CASSYAGTSGPYEQYF.